The next 13 T cell receptor beta chains were all read from a single sample in a study of cytomegalovirus exposure and HLA in healthy donors (dated 2017 in TCRdb). Libraries were made using the immunoSEQ multiplex PCR assay. A mixture of 60 forward primers for TCR Vbeta segments and 13 reverse primers for TCR Jbeta segments was used in the multiplex PCR. TCRdb's version of the immuneACCESS table is confined to in-frame rearrangements and falls short of the full clone set. An unresolved V gene accounts for under half of the shortfall where checked; the remainder is of unknown origin. The sample data list around 150,000 clones, and approximately 76% of these were observed just once. The ten largest make up under 2.5% of the sample. Sequenced: PBMCs. These receptors all come from a female donor in good health and CMV-seronegative.

V gene TRBV7-3 combines with J gene TRBJ1-1; 9 bases match TRBD1. Germline V lookup: CDR1 SGHTA, CDR2 FQGTGA. V dropped 5 bases and J dropped 6; count of bases not matched to a gene: 10. The CDR3 runs 15 residues. The DNA of the CDR3 is TGTGCCAGCAGCCTCCTGGGACAGGGAGAAGCTGAAGCTTTCTTT. Its protein is CASSLLGQGEAEAFF.

This clone came up a few times. This chain joins TRBV7-3 and TRBJ1-4, with D perhaps TRBD1 (5 bases). The V end was cut by 5 bases, the J end by 6 bases, with 16 bases between. Germline CDR1 and CDR2: SGHTA and FQGTGA. The CDR3 length is 15 residues. CDR3 in DNA: TGTGCCAGCAGCCCTTCAGGGCCCACGGATGAAAAACTGTTTTTT. It yields the protein CASSPSGPTDEKLFF.

The count of this clone is one. This chain joins TRBV30 and TRBJ2-5; 9 positions agree with TRBD1. V lost 2 bases and J lost 3; bases outside the gene matches: 7. The CDR3 has 15 residues. CDR1 and CDR2 from the germline V gene are GTSNPN and SVGIG (reference sequence). CDR3 sequence reads: CAWSYRGQVKETQYF. As DNA, the CDR3 is TGTGCCTGGAGTTACAGGGGGCAAGTGAAAGAGACCCAGTACTTC.

This clone is a singleton in its sample. V usage is TRBV10-2 and J usage is TRBJ1-4, with D possibly TRBD1 on 5 matching bases. This CDR3 has 15 residues. Trimming took off 2 bases at V and 6 bases at J, with 13 bases between the two ends. CDR1 WSHSY and CDR2 SAAADI come from the germline V gene. Here the CDR3 reads CASSEVGGNYEKLFF. In DNA form, the CDR3 reads TGCGCCAGCAGTGAGGTGGGGGGTAACTATGAAAAACTGTTTTTT.

This rearrangement joins TRBV5-1 to TRBJ1-4; TRBD1 matches 9 bases. Germline CDR1 reads SGHRS; CDR2 reads YFSETQ. This CDR3 has 16 amino acids. Trimming at V came to 3 bases and at J to 3 bases, leaving 6 bases not matched to a gene. CDR3 amino acids: CASSSQGAGANEKLFF. DNA of the CDR3: TGCGCCAGCAGCTCACAGGGGGCCGGTGCTAATGAAAAACTGTTTTTT. The full variable domain, rest sourced from reference TRBV5-1 and TRBJ1-4, is KAGVTQTPRYLIKTRGQQVTLSCSPISGHRSVSWYQQTPGQGLQFLFEYFSETQRNKGNFPGRFSGRQFSNSRSEMNVSTLELGDSALYLCASSSQGAGANEKLFFGSGTQLSVL.

This chain uses TRBV5-8 with TRBJ2-7; 9 bases line up with TRBD1. The trim removed 10 bases at V and 5 bases at J, leaving 10 bases unmatched. The V gene's germline CDR1 is SGHTS and CDR2 YDEGEE. The CDR3 has 13 residues. CDR3 loop: CAAAGTGRHEQYF. The CDR3 nucleotides read TGTGCCGCGGCTGGGACAGGGAGGCACGAGCAGTACTTC.

The V call is TRBV2, the J call TRBJ2-7, with TRBD1 matching over 8 bases. The V and J ends lost 3 bases and 7 bases, in that order; junction bases with no gene match: 8. The CDR3 consists of 14 residues. CDR1 is SNHLY, CDR2 FYNNEI, per germline. This CDR3 reads CASSDPSGGREQYF. In DNA, the CDR3 is TGTGCCAGCAGTGACCCCTCAGGGGGCCGGGAGCAGTACTTC.

J is TRBJ2-2 and V is TRBV21-1; the table's TRBD1 call for D was not verified on the DNA. TRBV21-1 is shown as a pseudogene. This CDR3 has 17 residues. CDR3 DNA: TGTGCCAGCAGCAAATCCCAAGACAACCAGAACACCGGGGAGCTGTTTTTT. It yields the protein CASSKSQDNQNTGELFF.

DNA for the CDR3: TGTGCCAGCAGCTTAGGAATAGCGGGGTACTTTACCTACGAGCAGTACTTC. Translating it yields CASSLGIAGYFTYEQYF. This rearrangement joins TRBV7-2 to TRBJ2-7; 8 bases line up with TRBD2. The CDR3 is 17 amino acids. Germline CDR1 and CDR2: SGHTA and FQGNSA. The V gene end was trimmed by 1 base and the J gene end by 2 bases; junction bases not matched to a gene: 10.

V and J are TRBV5-5 and TRBJ2-7; TRBD2 matches at 9 bases. CDR1 SGHKS and CDR2 YYEKEE come from the germline V gene (reference sequence). V lost 0 bases and J lost 4; bases outside the gene matches: 5. The CDR3 length is 15 residues. The CDR3 region has the DNA TGTGCCAGCAGCTTGGAGGCTAGCGGGAATTACGAGCAGTACTTC. Translating gives CASSLEASGNYEQYF.

The gene calls are TRBV7-3 and TRBJ1-1; D is possibly TRBD1 (5 bases). V lost 0 bases and J lost 5, with 16 bases in between. This CDR3 spans 16 amino acids. The germline V gene has CDR1 SGHTA and CDR2 FQGTGA. In DNA form, the CDR3 reads TGTGCCAGCAGCTTAACGGCCCAGGGCGGTTGGACTGAAGCTTTCTTT. Its translation is CASSLTAQGGWTEAFF.

This chain joins TRBV29-1 and TRBJ2-7; D not resolved. CDR3 length: 11 amino acids. Trimming pared 5 bases from V and 0 bases from J, leaving 5 bases between. Germline CDR1 SQVTM, CDR2 ANQGSEA. CDR3 sequence reads: CSVRLSYEQYF. In DNA, the CDR3 is TGCAGCGTTCGACTCTCCTACGAGCAGTACTTC.

This clone turned up a few times. The chain couples TRBV11-3 to TRBJ1-1, with TRBD1 matching over 7 bases. CDR1 and CDR2 from the germline V gene are SGHNT and YENEEA. The V and J ends lost 5 bases and 8 bases, in that order; junction bases with no gene match: 8. This CDR3 has 13 amino acids. The CDR3 here is CASSPGPDREAFF. DNA for the CDR3: TGTGCCAGCAGCCCCGGACCGGACAGGGAAGCTTTCTTT.